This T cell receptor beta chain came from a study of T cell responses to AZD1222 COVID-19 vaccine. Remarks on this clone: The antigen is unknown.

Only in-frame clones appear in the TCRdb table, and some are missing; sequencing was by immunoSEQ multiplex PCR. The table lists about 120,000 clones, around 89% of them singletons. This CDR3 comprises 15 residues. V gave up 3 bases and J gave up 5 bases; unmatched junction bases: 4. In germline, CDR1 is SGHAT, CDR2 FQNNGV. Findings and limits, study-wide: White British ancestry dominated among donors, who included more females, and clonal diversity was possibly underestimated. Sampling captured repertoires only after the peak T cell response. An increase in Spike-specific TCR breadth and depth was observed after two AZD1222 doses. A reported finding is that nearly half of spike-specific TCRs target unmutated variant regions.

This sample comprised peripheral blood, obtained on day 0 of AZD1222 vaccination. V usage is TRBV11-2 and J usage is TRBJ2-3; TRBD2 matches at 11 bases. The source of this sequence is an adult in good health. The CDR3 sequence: CASSFSGGAEDTQYF. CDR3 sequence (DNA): TGTGCCAGCAGCTTTAGCGGGGGGGCGGAAGATACGCAGTATTTT.